A single sample is the source of the 14 T cell receptor beta chains below, sequenced in a study of cytomegalovirus exposure and HLA in healthy donors. The PCR used 60 Vbeta and 13 Jbeta primers. The method was immunoSEQ multiplex PCR; TCRdb's version includes in-frame clones alone and lacks a portion of them. The data hold around 300,000 clones, with around two thirds observed a single time. The sample consisted of PBMCs. The receptors were sampled from a female donor in good health and CMV-seronegative.

The chain employs TRBV18 and TRBJ2-1, with D possibly matching TRBD1 (6 bases). V lost 0 bases to trimming and J lost 7 bases, with 7 bases between them. There are 13 residues in the CDR3. Germline CDR1 is KGHSH and CDR2 is LQKENI. In DNA, the CDR3 is TGTGCCAGCTCACCACCTCAGGGGAATGAGCAGTTCTTC. This gives the protein CASSPPQGNEQFF.

The V gene is TRBV7-2, the J gene TRBJ1-1; the match to TRBD1 covers 8 bases. The trim removed 5 bases at V and 0 bases at J, leaving 5 bases unmatched. Germline lookup yields CDR1 SGHTA and CDR2 FQGNSA. CDR3 length equals 15 residues. In DNA form, the CDR3 reads TGTGCCAGCAGCGAGACAGGGGAAATGAACACTGAAGCTTTCTTT. It encodes CASSETGEMNTEAFF. The variable domain in full, with the rest retrieved from reference TRBV7-2 and TRBJ1-1, is GAGVSQSPSNKVTEKGKDVELRCDPISGHTALYWYRQSLGQGLEFLIYFQGNSAPDKSGLPSDRFSAERTGGSVSTLTIQRTQQEDSAVYLCASSETGEMNTEAFFGQGTRLTVV.

J is TRBJ1-2 and V is TRBV7-9; D is unclear. The CDR3 consists of 12 residues. The V and J ends lost 5 bases and 6 bases respectively, with 10 bases between them. Germline CDR1 SEHNR, CDR2 FQNEAQ (reference sequence). The CDR3 sequence: CASSHYLDGYTF. The CDR3 DNA reads as TGTGCCAGCAGCCACTACTTGGATGGCTACACCTTC.

This rearrangement joins TRBV27 to TRBJ2-2; the match to TRBD2 covers 12 bases. V shed 6 bases, J shed 3 bases, and the junction held 5 bases outside the gene matches. Germline assignment: CDR1 MNHEY and CDR2 SMNVEV (reference sequence). The CDR3 runs to 16 residues. As DNA, the CDR3 is TGTGCCAGCAGACTAGCGGGAGGCCTCGACACCGGGGAGCTGTTTTTT. Translated: CASRLAGGLDTGELFF.

V is TRBV4-1 and J is TRBJ2-5; D is perhaps TRBD1 (6 bases). The J call may be incorrect, as the DNA end agrees better with TRBJ2-7. Germline CDR1 and CDR2: MGHRA and YSYEKL. This CDR3 contains 15 residues. The CDR3 DNA is TGCGCCAGCAGCCGCGACAGGTCTGGCACCTACGAGCAGTACTTC. It encodes CASSRDRSGTYEQYF.

This chain's CDR3 is CASSSTSYGYTF. In DNA form, the CDR3 reads TGTGCCAGTAGCTCAACAAGCTATGGCTACACCTTC. The gene calls are TRBV19 and TRBJ1-2; D unresolved. The length of the CDR3 is 12 residues. V lost 6 bases to trimming and J lost 4 bases, with 9 bases between them. Germline lookup yields CDR1 LNHDA and CDR2 SQIVND (reference sequence).

The CDR3 sequence: CASRADSANYGYTF. CDR3 nucleotide sequence: TGTGCCAGTCGAGCCGACTCAGCTAACTATGGCTACACCTTC. The rearrangement joins TRBV6-1 to TRBJ1-2; no clear D. V gave up 9 bases and J gave up 0 bases, with 14 bases separating them. The CDR3 loop spans 14 amino acids. CDR1 and CDR2 from the germline V gene are MNHNS and SASEGT.

This clone was seen a handful of times. This rearrangement joins TRBV5-1 to TRBJ2-4; 7 nucleotides align to TRBD1. Germline V CDR1 and CDR2: SGHRS, YFSETQ. CDR3 size: 17 residues. Trimming took 6 bases from V and 0 from J; bases not matched to a gene: 12. The CDR3 DNA reads as TGCGCCAGCAACAAAATGGACAGGCCATTAGCCAAAAACATTCAGTACTTC. This sequence encodes CASNKMDRPLAKNIQYF.

V is TRBV2 and J is TRBJ1-5, with 7 bases lining up with TRBD1. The CDR3 totals 16 residues. Looked up from germline, CDR1 is SNHLY and CDR2 is FYNNEI. V shed 5 bases, J shed 2 bases, and the junction held 9 bases outside the gene matches. CDR3 bases: TGTGCCAGCAGTTTACTACAGGGGATAGGCAATCAGCCCCAGCATTTT. This encodes CASSLLQGIGNQPQHF.

The chain is built from TRBV4-1 and TRBJ2-7; TRBD2 matches 7 bases. The CDR3 extends over 15 amino acids. The germline V gene has CDR1 MGHRA and CDR2 YSYEKL. The trim removed 6 bases at V and 2 bases at J, leaving 10 bases unmatched. The CDR3 sequence: CASSPLVGGPYEQYF. CDR3 coding DNA: TGCGCCAGCAGTCCTCTGGTGGGAGGGCCCTACGAGCAGTACTTC.

The J gene is TRBJ2-5, the V gene TRBV14; 9 bases map to TRBD2. The CDR3 totals 13 residues. The V gene end was trimmed by 4 bases and the J gene end by 4 bases; junction bases not matched to a gene: 1. Germline values: CDR1 SGHDN, CDR2 FVKESK. The CDR3 region has the DNA TGTGCCAGCAGCCGAGCGGGAGGAGAGACCCAGTACTTC. It encodes CASSRAGGETQYF.

The V call is TRBV7-9, the J call TRBJ2-1; 8 bases align to TRBD2. The germline V gene encodes CDR1 SEHNR and CDR2 FQNEAQ (reference sequence). This CDR3 spans 16 amino acids. J was trimmed by 6 bases and V by 0 bases; bases with no gene match: 7. In DNA, the CDR3 is TGTGCCAGCAGCTTAGCCGGGACTAGGTTAGTCAATGAGCAGTTCTTC. This sequence encodes CASSLAGTRLVNEQFF.

This clone was detected a few times. V and J are TRBV10-3 and TRBJ1-5; 10 nucleotides align to TRBD1. The germline gives CDR1 ENHRY, CDR2 SYGVKD. The CDR3 covers 16 residues. V lost 3 bases and J lost 4; bases outside the gene matches: 6. DNA for the CDR3: TGTGCCATCAGTGACCCCAGGACAGGGGGAAATCAGCCCCAGCATTTT. As protein: CAISDPRTGGNQPQHF.

The chain combines TRBV11-2 with TRBJ1-5; a weak D match, TRBD1 (5 bases). The CDR3 has 15 amino acids. The V end lost 2 bases, the J end lost 3 bases, and 11 bases lay between the germline ends. Germline V lookup: CDR1 SGHAT, CDR2 FQNNGV. The DNA of the CDR3 is TGTGCCAGCAGCTTACTCGACAGAATCAATCAGCCCCAGCATTTT. Translating gives CASSLLDRINQPQHF.